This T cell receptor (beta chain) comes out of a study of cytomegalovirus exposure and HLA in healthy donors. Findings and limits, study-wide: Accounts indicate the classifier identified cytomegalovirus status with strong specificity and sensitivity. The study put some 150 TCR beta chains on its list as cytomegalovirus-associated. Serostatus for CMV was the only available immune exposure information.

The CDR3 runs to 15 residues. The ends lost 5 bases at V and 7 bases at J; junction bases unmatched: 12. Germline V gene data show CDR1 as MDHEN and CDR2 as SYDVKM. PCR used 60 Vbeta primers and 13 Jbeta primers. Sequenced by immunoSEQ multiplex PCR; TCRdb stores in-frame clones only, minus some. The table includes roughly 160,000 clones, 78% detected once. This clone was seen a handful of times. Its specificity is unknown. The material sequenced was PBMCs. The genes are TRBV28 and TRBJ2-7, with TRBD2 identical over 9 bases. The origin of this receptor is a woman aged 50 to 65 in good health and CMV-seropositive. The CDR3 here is CASSPRGRALQEQYF. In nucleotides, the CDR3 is TGTGCCAGCAGTCCCCGCGGGAGGGCGCTACAAGAGCAGTACTTC.